The subject of this entry is one T cell receptor beta chain. The antigen remains unidentified. Some clones are missing from TCRdb's copy, which holds only in-frame ones; the method was immunoSEQ multiplex PCR. Among roughly 73,000 clones listed, 94% were seen once. The data were taken from a study of cytomegalovirus exposure and HLA in healthy donors. General observations from the study: Per published reports, the classifier diagnosed cytomegalovirus status with high specificity and sensitivity.

This CDR3 contains 16 residues. V shed 5 bases and J shed 8 bases, with 21 bases lying between them. CDR1 and CDR2 from the germline V gene are SEHNR and FQNEAQ (reference sequence). The receptor's source is a young man in good health and CMV-seropositive. Sequencing was performed on PBMCs. This chain joins TRBV7-9 and TRBJ1-4; the D gene is possibly TRBD1 (6 bases). CDR3 DNA: TGTGCCAGCAGCCCCCGAGGGGGGAGGGGCGGCGAAAAACTGTTTTTT. It encodes CASSPRGGRGGEKLFF.